This T cell receptor beta chain was captured in a study of response to subunit inactivated influenza vaccine. Study conclusions and caveats: The study's authors posited that every seasonal influenza vaccination enlists few new T cells.

The ends were cut back, 6 bases at V and 3 bases at J, with 15 bases in the middle. The CDR3 runs 15 residues. In this sample, this clonotype turned up a few times. Its antigen remains unknown. TCRdb itself ran the RT-PCR reads through MiXCR, one entry per CDR3 protein. The sample lists about 480,000 distinct CDR3 sequences, approximately 24% seen once, with over 1.5% in the top ten. This chain links TRBV12-3 or TRBV12-4 with TRBJ1-5; possible D gene TRBD1, 6 bases. Sequenced here: CD4+ T cells sorted from PBMCs, sampled less than 6 days after vaccination. This clonotype was sampled from a man aged 45-60 years who received an inactivated influenza vaccine. CDR3 region: CASSSRGRVNQPQHF. In DNA, the CDR3 is TGTGCCAGCAGCTCCAGGGGAAGGGTCAATCAGCCCCAGCATTTT.